The 23 T cell receptor beta chains in this list originate from one sample, sequenced in a study of T cells in narcolepsy. Sequencing used immunoSEQ multiplex PCR; TCRdb keeps in-frame clones, though not all of them. The profile covers approximately 25,000 clones, with approximately 85% appearing a single time and roughly 1.3% taken by the ten largest. The sample taken for sequencing was CD45RA- memory CD4+ T cells from PBMCs. The receptors stem from a human donor with narcolepsy.

The chain recombines TRBV28 with TRBJ1-1; D gene ambiguous. The CDR3 runs to 14 residues. Germline V gives CDR1 MDHEN, CDR2 SYDVKM. The V end lost 6 bases, the J end lost 1 base, and 12 bases lay between the germline ends. The CDR3 loop is CASSPNRGNTEAFF. The CDR3 DNA reads as TGTGCCAGCAGCCCTAATCGTGGGAACACTGAAGCTTTCTTT. Based on the CDR3 plus reference TRBV28 and TRBJ1-1, the full variable domain is DVKVTQSSRYLVKRTGEKVFLECVQDMDHENMFWYRQDPGLGLRLIYFSYDVKMKEKGDIPEGYSVSREKKERFSLILESASTNQTSMYLCASSPNRGNTEAFFGQGTRLTVV.

The genes are TRBV5-1 and TRBJ2-3, with TRBD2 matching 12 bases. V shed 4 bases, J shed 2 bases, and the junction held 5 bases outside the gene matches. The CDR3 length is 16 residues. Per the germline V gene, CDR1 is SGHRS and CDR2 is YFSETQ. The CDR3 sequence: CASSRGLAGTTDTQYF. As DNA, the CDR3 is TGCGCCAGCAGCCGCGGACTAGCGGGAACCACAGATACGCAGTATTTT. The whole variable domain, remainder taken from reference TRBV5-1 and TRBJ2-3, is KAGVTQTPRYLIKTRGQQVTLSCSPISGHRSVSWYQQTPGQGLQFLFEYFSETQRNKGNFPGRFSGRQFSNSRSEMNVSTLELGDSALYLCASSRGLAGTTDTQYFGPGTRLTVL.

The rearrangement uses TRBV18 and TRBJ2-1; D may correspond to TRBD1 or TRBD2 (5 bases each). The germline gives CDR1 KGHSH, CDR2 LQKENI. This CDR3 region has 16 residues. Trimming removed 3 bases from V and 2 bases from J, with 14 bases in between. CDR3 protein: CASSPGAGTAYNEQFF. In nucleotides, the CDR3 is TGTGCCAGCTCACCCGGGGCGGGCACCGCCTACAATGAGCAGTTCTTC. Based on the CDR3 plus reference TRBV18 and TRBJ2-1, the full variable domain is NAGVMQNPRHLVRRRGQEARLRCSPMKGHSHVYWYRQLPEEGLKFMVYLQKENIIDESGMPKERFSAEFPKEGPSILRIQQVVRGDSAAYFCASSPGAGTAYNEQFFGPGTRLTVL.

The chain joins TRBV28 to TRBJ2-2; D gene uncertain. The CDR3 has 17 residues. V was clipped by 3 bases and J by 0 bases, with 14 bases between them. Per germline, CDR1 MDHEN and CDR2 SYDVKM. In nucleotides, the CDR3 is TGTGCCAGCAGTTTCCCTAGGGCCGTTTCGAACACCGGGGAGCTGTTTTTT. Translated: CASSFPRAVSNTGELFF.

A word on this clone: The junction does not match germline at one end; this may be a read error. CDR3 sequence (DNA): TGCACCAGCAGCTCGTGGGAAACTGGAGAAAAACTGTTTTTT. It is translated as CTSSSWETGEKLFF. The chain combines TRBV5-1 with TRBJ1-4, with D unresolved. This CDR3 contains 14 residues. Per the germline V gene, CDR1 is SGHRS and CDR2 is YFSETQ. Variable domain in full (rest from reference TRBV5-1 and TRBJ1-4): KAGVTQTPRYLIKTRGQQVTLSCSPISGHRSVSWYQQTPGQGLQFLFEYFSETQRNKGNFPGRFSGRQFSNSRSEMNVSTLELGDSALYLCTSSSWETGEKLFFGSGTQLSVL.

V and J are TRBV28 and TRBJ2-7, with 10 bases aligning to TRBD2. Looked up from germline, CDR1 is MDHEN and CDR2 is SYDVKM. V shed 6 bases and J 0 bases; nucleotides not matched to a gene: 8. The CDR3 is 16 amino acids. CDR3 in amino acids: CASRQTTSGISYEQYF. In nucleotides, the CDR3 is TGTGCCAGCAGACAGACTACTAGCGGGATCTCCTACGAGCAGTACTTC.

The chain has TRBV28 and TRBJ2-5, with 9 bases fitting TRBD2. The CDR3 is 13 amino acids. After removal of 5 bases from V and 4 bases from J, the junction contained 2 bases not matched to a gene. Germline loops: CDR1 MDHEN, CDR2 SYDVKM. CDR3 sequence (DNA): TGTGCCAGCAGTAAAGCGGGAGGAGAGACCCAGTACTTC. Amino acid sequence: CASSKAGGETQYF.

The rearrangement links TRBV28 to TRBJ1-5; the D is unclear. The CDR3 length is 11 residues. The V end lost 10 bases, the J end lost 13 bases, and 17 bases lay between the germline ends. The germline V gene encodes CDR1 MDHEN and CDR2 SYDVKM. CDR3 DNA sequence: TGTGCCACCCATAAAGCGACAAAACAGCATTTT. Its protein product is CATHKATKQHF. Full variable domain (outside the CDR3, taken from reference TRBV28 and TRBJ1-5): DVKVTQSSRYLVKRTGEKVFLECVQDMDHENMFWYRQDPGLGLRLIYFSYDVKMKEKGDIPEGYSVSREKKERFSLILESASTNQTSMYLCATHKATKQHFGDGTRLSIL.

V gene TRBV15 combines with J gene TRBJ2-7; the D gene is possibly TRBD1 (6 bases). In germline, CDR1 is LNHNV, CDR2 YYDKDF (reference sequence). V lost 0 bases and J lost 6, with 15 bases in between. The CDR3 extends over 15 amino acids. This CDR3 reads CATSREGGRVAEQYF. The DNA for the CDR3 is TGTGCCACCAGCAGAGAAGGGGGAAGGGTCGCCGAGCAGTACTTC.

The chain has TRBV9 and TRBJ1-1; D unclear. The V and J ends lost 0 bases and 2 bases respectively, with 11 bases between them. Germline CDR1 and CDR2: SGDLS and YYNGEE. The CDR3 loop spans 15 amino acids. The CDR3 here is CASSVAVADNTEAFF. In nucleotides, the CDR3 is TGTGCCAGCAGCGTAGCGGTAGCAGATAACACTGAAGCTTTCTTT.

V usage is TRBV19 and J usage is TRBJ1-4; TRBD1 matches at 8 bases. CDR1 and CDR2 from the germline V gene are LNHDA and SQIVND (reference sequence). The CDR3 loop spans 19 amino acids. V lost 5 bases and J lost 3; bases outside the gene matches: 17. DNA for the CDR3: TGTGCCAGTAGTGGCCTGAGAGGACAGGGCGGAATCTCTAATGAAAAACTGTTTTTT. Translated: CASSGLRGQGGISNEKLFF.

The rearrangement joins TRBV14 to TRBJ1-2; 7 nucleotides agree with TRBD1. With 1 base clipped from V and 8 bases from J, the junction kept 10 bases outside the gene matches. From germline, CDR1 is SGHDN and CDR2 FVKESK. CDR3 length: 15 residues. The CDR3 is CASSQVSGQPFGYTF. DNA of the CDR3: TGTGCCAGCAGCCAAGTGTCGGGACAGCCTTTCGGCTACACCTTC.

The chain couples TRBV28 to TRBJ2-4, with D maybe TRBD1 (5 bases). The CDR3 runs 17 residues. Germline-derived CDR1 and CDR2 are MDHEN and SYDVKM. V lost 4 bases, J lost 3 bases, and 19 bases lay in between. CDR3 nucleotides: TGTGCCAGCAGTTCCCCCATTAGGGGTCAGCTCAAAAACATTCAGTACTTC. Its protein is CASSSPIRGQLKNIQYF.

For this clone: Germline is not matched at one junction end, which may reflect a read error. This sample also contains other DNA sequences that code for the same CDR3. The rearrangement uses TRBV4-3 and TRBJ2-1, with 13 positions matching TRBD2. CDR1 is LGHNA and CDR2 is YSLEER in the germline V gene. The CDR3 sequence is 17 residues long. The CDR3 here is CASSQATGLAGSNEQFF. CDR3 DNA sequence: TGCGCCAGCAGTCAAGCCACGGGACTAGCGGGGTCCAATGAGCAGTTCTTC.

V usage is TRBV27 and J usage is TRBJ1-1; D may be TRBD1 (5 bases). Germline V CDR1 and CDR2: MNHEY, SMNVEV (reference sequence). Trimming shortened V by 3 bases and J by 0 bases, and 11 bases separated the two germline ends. This CDR3 spans 15 amino acids. CDR3 DNA: TGTGCCAGCAGTTTTAAGGGGCGAGTGAACACTGAAGCTTTCTTT. It specifies CASSFKGRVNTEAFF.

About this clone: A junction end diverges from the germline sequence, so it may reflect a read error. The gene calls are TRBV7-7 and TRBJ1-2; the D is unclear. Per the germline V gene, CDR1 is SSHAT and CDR2 is FNYEAQ (reference sequence). The CDR3 totals 11 residues. CDR3 bases: TGTGCTAGCAGCTCATCACCTGGCTACACCTTC. Encoded protein: CASSSSPGYTF.

The chain links TRBV9 to TRBJ2-1, with 10 bases aligning to TRBD2. V lost 2 bases to trimming and J lost 4 bases; unmatched junction nucleotides: 12. CDR3 length: 18 amino acids. Germline values: CDR1 SGDLS, CDR2 YYNGEE. CDR3 region: CASSVRASGSVVYNEQFF. As DNA, the CDR3 is TGTGCCAGCAGCGTTAGGGCTAGCGGGAGTGTGGTATACAATGAGCAGTTCTTC.

The chain couples TRBV5-1 to TRBJ2-7; 10 nucleotides line up with TRBD2. V shed 0 bases, J shed 6 bases, and the junction held 3 bases outside the gene matches. CDR3 length: 14 amino acids. The germline V gene has CDR1 SGHRS and CDR2 YFSETQ. The DNA of the CDR3 is TGCGCCAGCAGCTTGGGGCTAGCGGGGGTCGAGCAGTACTTC. This codes for CASSLGLAGVEQYF.

This chain uses TRBV7-5 with TRBJ2-5; the DNA was not used to check the table's D call, TRBD2. The J call is in doubt because the DNA end fits TRBJ2-7 better. TRBV7-5 is termed a pseudogene. The CDR3 runs to 16 residues. The CDR3 DNA is TGTGCCAGAAGCTTAGAGGGACTAGCGGGAGTGGGCGAGCAGTACTTC. This sequence encodes CARSLEGLAGVGEQYF.

In this sample, this clone turned up a few times. J is TRBJ2-2 and V is TRBV6-1, with 11 bases aligning to TRBD1. CDR3 length: 14 residues. The V and J ends lost 8 bases and 4 bases, in that order; junction bases with no gene match: 3. Germline CDR1 and CDR2: MNHNS and SASEGT. The CDR3 region is CASGDRGATGELFF. The CDR3 nucleotides are TGTGCCAGCGGGGACAGGGGGGCCACCGGGGAGCTGTTTTTT.

This rearrangement joins TRBV5-1 to TRBJ1-1; D call uncertain. The CDR3 is made up of 14 amino acids. Trimming removed 3 bases at V and 3 bases at J, with 12 bases between. Germline V lookup: CDR1 SGHRS, CDR2 YFSETQ. CDR3 amino acids: CASSYGSRDTEAFF. The CDR3 region has the DNA TGCGCCAGCAGCTACGGGTCCCGGGACACTGAAGCTTTCTTT.

The chain employs TRBV7-7 and TRBJ2-2, with a weak D call TRBD1 (5 bases). Germline V CDR1 and CDR2: SSHAT, FNYEAQ (reference sequence). Trimming took 4 bases from V and 7 from J, leaving 10 bases between them. The CDR3 sequence is 13 residues long. The CDR3, as DNA: TGTGCCAGCAGCTCGCGACAGTTCGGGGAGCTGTTTTTT. Protein sequence: CASSSRQFGELFF.

The CDR3 region has the DNA TGTGCCAGCAGCCAAGAATGGGGATCCTTCTACGAGCAGTACTTC. This sequence encodes CASSQEWGSFYEQYF. This chain uses TRBV4-2 with TRBJ2-5; D gene unclear. The DNA end is more similar to TRBJ2-7, so the J call may be wrong. Per the germline V gene, CDR1 is LGHNA and CDR2 is YNFKEQ. The CDR3 is 15 residues long.